Following are 2 T cell receptor beta chains from one sample sequenced in a study of blood T cells in healthy people across ages. A J-beta primer mix and a sample-barcoded 5' primer were used in a second PCR of roughly 6 to 12 cycles. TCRdb processed the 5' RACE reads anew with MiXCR; each CDR3 protein has one entry. The sample lists more than 1.4 million distinct CDR3 sequences, 42% occurring once. The sequenced sample consisted of blood. The origin of the receptors is a woman aged 18-29 years in good health.

This chain joins TRBV3-1 and TRBJ1-2; tentative D call: TRBD1 (5 bases). This CDR3 is built from 14 residues. V shed 2 bases and J shed 6 bases, with 13 bases lying between them. Germline V lookup: CDR1 LGHDT, CDR2 YNNKEL (reference sequence). CDR3 region: CASSQRGARDGYTF. The CDR3 DNA is TGTGCCAGCAGCCAACGAGGGGCGCGGGATGGCTACACCTTC.

This chain joins TRBV28 and TRBJ2-7; possibly TRBD1 for D (6 bases). CDR1 MDHEN and CDR2 SYDVKM come from the germline V gene. The CDR3 totals 11 residues. The CDR3 bases are TGTGTCACTGGCAGGGGATGGGAGCAGTACTTC. Translation: CVTGRGWEQYF.